Sequencing of this T cell receptor beta chain was carried out in a study of vaccination and CD4 T cells after COVID-19. About the study: Each participant underwent a two-dose regimen of either the BNT162b2 or the mRNA-1273 vaccine. No peptide, an HIV-1 Nef pool, or a CEFX pool was what each control culture received. Findings of the study overall: Spike mono-reactivity was the property of 304 of 307 vaccine-specific clones in convalescent patients.

As to treatment: approximately nine-day PBMC culture with coronavirus spike peptide pools or control peptides (ViraFEST assay). Each well held 2 million or so PBMCs in IL-2 (around 10 IU/ml) medium with roughly 11 ug/ml peptide pools. To note about this clonotype: The target antigen is unknown.

The Oncomine TCR Beta short-read assay was applied to DNA of cultured CD4+ T cells. TCRdb itself ran the PCR reads through MiXCR, one entry per CDR3 protein. The data show fewer than 10,000 distinct CDR3 sequences, around 45% seen once. Germline V gene data show CDR1 as GTSNPN and CDR2 as SVGIG (reference sequence). This CDR3 comprises 14 residues. The V end was cut by 5 bases, the J end by 7 bases, with 15 bases between. The TCR originated in a human donor who had recovered from COVID-19. The chain has TRBV30 and TRBJ1-6; maybe TRBD1 (6 bases). Material: CD4+ T cells from blood, cultured in vitro. The CDR3 DNA reads TGTGCCTGGGGCATGGGGCAGGGGAATTCACCCCTCCACTTT. Amino acids: CAWGMGQGNSPLHF.